These 27 T cell receptor beta chains originate from one sample sequenced in a study of blood T cells in healthy people across ages. Using a J-beta primer mix together with a sample-barcoded 5' primer, a second PCR was run for about 6 to 11 cycles. TCRdb passed the 5' RACE reads through MiXCR, listing each CDR3 protein once. The table shows about 1,000,000 distinct CDR3 sequences, with less than 50% occurring only once. The sequenced sample consisted of blood. Source of these receptors: a woman between 55 and 75 years old in good health.

This clonotype was counted between two and nine times. J is TRBJ1-5 and V is TRBV20-1, with D uncertain. Germline V lookup: CDR1 DFQATT, CDR2 SNEGSKA (reference sequence). The V and J ends lost 1 base and 4 bases respectively, with 5 bases between them. The CDR3 runs to 12 residues. CDR3 DNA sequence: TGCAGTGCTAGAGGGGTGAATCAGCCCCAGCATTTT. Translation gives CSARGVNQPQHF.

This clonotype showed up just a few times. The chain joins TRBV6-1 to TRBJ2-5; TRBD2 agrees at 12 bases. With 2 bases clipped from V and 5 bases from J, the junction kept 3 bases outside the gene matches. The CDR3 sequence is 15 residues long. Germline assignment: CDR1 MNHNS and CDR2 SASEGT. CDR3: CASSELAGGIETQYF. CDR3 DNA: TGTGCCAGCAGTGAACTAGCGGGAGGGATTGAGACCCAGTACTTC.

As for this clonotype: Its ends do not fully match the called genes, so a read error is possible. This chain joins TRBV9 and TRBJ2-3, with D hard to call. The CDR3 consists of 14 residues. CDR1 is SGDLS and CDR2 is YYNGEE in the germline V gene. In DNA, the CDR3 is TGCGCCAGCAGCCACGGGTCTAGCACAGATACGCAGTATTTT. This sequence encodes CASSHGSSTDTQYF.

The chain employs TRBV5-1 and TRBJ2-1; 14 bases fit TRBD2. The V and J ends lost 4 bases and 9 bases, in that order; junction bases with no gene match: 6. The CDR3 consists of 15 residues. The germline gives CDR1 SGHRS, CDR2 YFSETQ. This CDR3 reads CASSPQTSGRVEQFF. The CDR3 DNA follows: TGCGCCAGCAGCCCCCAGACTAGCGGGAGGGTTGAGCAGTTCTTC.

The V call is TRBV30, the J call TRBJ2-1, with 7 bases that match TRBD2. Per the germline V gene, CDR1 is GTSNPN and CDR2 is SVGIG (reference sequence). V gave up 3 bases and J gave up 3 bases; unmatched junction bases: 8. The CDR3 is 15 amino acids. The CDR3 bases are TGTGCCTGGAGATCGCGGGGCGGGAGCTACAATGAGCAGTTCTTC. Protein product: CAWRSRGGSYNEQFF.

This chain connects TRBV5-6 to TRBJ1-2, with TRBD1 as a possible D gene (6 bases). Germline CDR1 SGHDT, CDR2 YYEEEE. The CDR3 covers 14 residues. V was shortened by 4 bases and J by 3 bases, with 13 bases between the two germline ends. In nucleotides, the CDR3 is TGTGCCAGCAGCGCGAGCGGGACATACTATGGCTACACCTTC. It is translated as CASSASGTYYGYTF.

The V call is TRBV24-1, the J call TRBJ2-1; the match to TRBD2 covers 7 bases. Trimming took 9 bases from V and 3 from J; bases not matched to a gene: 10. Germline assignment: CDR1 KGHDR and CDR2 SFDVKD. The CDR3 runs 15 residues. CDR3 coding DNA: TGTGCCACCGAACCGACTAGCCCCGGCTACAATGAGCAGTTCTTC. Protein sequence: CATEPTSPGYNEQFF.

The rearrangement links TRBV20-1 to TRBJ2-5; 9 bases align to TRBD2. CDR1 DFQATT and CDR2 SNEGSKA come from the germline V gene (reference sequence). This CDR3 comprises 14 residues. Unmatched junction bases numbered 11, after V lost 1 base and J lost 11 bases. For the CDR3, the DNA is TGCAGTGCTAGAGTGGGGACTAGCACTTGGGAGCAGTACTTC. Translated: CSARVGTSTWEQYF.

The gene calls are TRBV9 and TRBJ2-4; TRBD2 might be the D (6 bases). TRBJ2-7 explains the end of the DNA better; the J call may be wrong. Germline values: CDR1 SGDLS, CDR2 YYNGEE. The CDR3 loop spans 14 amino acids. The CDR3 protein is CASSVEGRGYEQYF. CDR3 sequence (DNA): TGTGCCAGCAGCGTAGAAGGGCGGGGTTACGAGCAGTACTTC.

This clonotype was observed a handful of times. The V call is TRBV14, the J call TRBJ1-2; possibly TRBD1 for D (5 bases). Trimming removed 1 base from V and 5 bases from J, with 14 bases in between. CDR1 is SGHDN and CDR2 is FVKESK in the germline V gene. The CDR3 loop spans 15 amino acids. The CDR3 nucleotides are TGTGCCAGCAGCCAAGTAGTAGGACACCGATATGGCTACACCTTC. Its protein product is CASSQVVGHRYGYTF.

This rearrangement joins TRBV27 to TRBJ2-4; D remains ambiguous. Germline V lookup: CDR1 MNHEY, CDR2 SMNVEV (reference sequence). V was pared by 4 bases and J by 4 bases, with 17 bases between. The CDR3 sequence is 16 residues long. The CDR3 protein is CASSSTHLTKKNIQYF. The CDR3 DNA reads TGTGCCAGCAGTTCAACCCACCTGACAAAAAAAAACATTCAGTACTTC.

This clonotype has only a few counts. V gene TRBV30 combines with J gene TRBJ1-1; TRBD1 aligns across 7 bases. Looked up from germline, CDR1 is GTSNPN and CDR2 is SVGIG (reference sequence). The CDR3 runs 13 residues. The junction had 3 bases not matched to a gene; V was cut back by 1 base and J by 4 bases. The CDR3 bases are TGTGCCTGGAGTGAAGACAGGGCCACTGAAGCTTTCTTT. Amino acid sequence: CAWSEDRATEAFF.

In this sample, this clonotype turned up a few times. This chain connects TRBV20-1 to TRBJ2-7, with D perhaps given as TRBD1 or TRBD2 (5 bases each). The CDR3 contains 12 residues. Between the trimmed V and J ends, which lost 6 bases and 4 bases, there was a span of 13 bases. Looked up from germline, CDR1 is DFQATT and CDR2 is SNEGSKA (reference sequence). The CDR3 DNA reads TGCAGTGCCCAGATGGGACCTTACGAGCAGTACTTC. Its translation is CSAQMGPYEQYF.

This clonotype was seen only a few times. The junction departs from the called germline gene at one end, perhaps through a read error. The chain joins TRBV6-2 or TRBV6-3 to TRBJ2-1; possible D gene TRBD1, 6 bases. The CDR3 consists of 12 residues. The germline V gene has CDR1 MNHEY and CDR2 SVGEGT. The CDR3 here is CASRYSGQEQFF. For the CDR3, the DNA is TGTGCCAGCAGGTACTCGGGACAAGAGCAGTTCTTC.

This clonotype was recorded a few times. The chain couples TRBV27 to TRBJ2-5; 8 bases are a match to TRBD1. The DNA matches TRBJ2-7 better at its end, which makes the J call doubtful. The CDR3 extends over 14 amino acids. Germline V gene lookup returns CDR1 MNHEY and CDR2 SMNVEV (reference sequence). The CDR3 DNA follows: TGTGCCAGCAGTTTAGGACAGGGTTACCACGAGCAGTACTTC. This gives the protein CASSLGQGYHEQYF.

This clonotype was counted a single time. V gene TRBV6-1 combines with J gene TRBJ1-2, with 10 nucleotides matching TRBD1. Germline V CDR1 and CDR2: MNHNS, SASEGT. The CDR3 is 17 residues long. J gave up 3 bases and V 3 bases, and 10 bases lay outside the gene matches. CDR3 in amino acids: CASSDRYGTGADYGYTF. The CDR3 region has the DNA TGTGCCAGCAGTGACCGATACGGGACAGGGGCTGACTATGGCTACACCTTC.

The rearrangement uses TRBV12-3 or TRBV12-4 and TRBJ2-3, with 12 bases lining up with TRBD2. CDR3 size: 17 residues. V dropped 6 bases and J dropped 5; count of bases not matched to a gene: 12. CDR3 bases: TGTGCCAGCAGCATTACACTAGCGGGAGGCCGAGTAGATACGCAGTATTTT. Amino acid sequence: CASSITLAGGRVDTQYF.

The rearrangement links TRBV5-1 to TRBJ2-7; D tentatively reads TRBD1 or TRBD2 (5 bases each). Germline V gene data show CDR1 as SGHRS and CDR2 as YFSETQ. V was trimmed by 0 bases and J by 7 bases, leaving 20 bases between them. The CDR3 extends over 16 amino acids. The chain's CDR3 is CASSLGGTNRIGEQYF. As DNA, the CDR3 is TGCGCCAGCAGCTTGGGGGGGACGAACCGAATAGGGGAGCAGTACTTC. The full variable domain, rest sourced from reference TRBV5-1 and TRBJ2-7, is KAGVTQTPRYLIKTRGQQVTLSCSPISGHRSVSWYQQTPGQGLQFLFEYFSETQRNKGNFPGRFSGRQFSNSRSEMNVSTLELGDSALYLCASSLGGTNRIGEQYFGPGTRLTVT.

This clonotype has just a few counts. V and J are TRBV12-3 or TRBV12-4 and TRBJ2-3; 14 bases align to TRBD2. V was clipped by 5 bases and J by 1 base; unmatched bases: 11. The CDR3 covers 19 residues. DNA of the CDR3: TGTGCCAGCAGTCCTTCCGGGACTAGCGGGAGTGGGGGCACAGATACGCAGTATTTT. The encoded protein is CASSPSGTSGSGGTDTQYF.

Of note for this clonotype: One end of the junction does not line up with germline, which may come from a read error. The chain recombines TRBV2 with TRBJ2-7; D gene ambiguous. The CDR3 has 11 residues. CDR1 is SNHLY and CDR2 is FYNNEI in the germline V gene. The CDR3 DNA reads TGTGTCAGCATAACCCCCGACGAGCAGTACTTC. Encoded protein: CVSITPDEQYF.

The chain joins TRBV28 to TRBJ2-7; TRBD2 might be the D (7 bases). This CDR3 region has 15 residues. Germline lookup yields CDR1 MDHEN and CDR2 SYDVKM. The ends were cut back, 5 bases at V and 3 bases at J, with 17 bases in the middle. CDR3: CASSLLSGGSYEQYF. For the CDR3, the DNA is TGTGCCAGCAGTCTCCTTTCGGGGGGCAGCTACGAGCAGTACTTC.

CDR3: CSARDKAAGGSGEQYF. CDR3 in DNA: TGCAGTGCTAGAGATAAGGCGGCGGGAGGGTCTGGTGAGCAGTACTTC. The rearrangement uses TRBV20-1 and TRBJ2-7, with 9 nucleotides matching TRBD2. V gave up 0 bases and J gave up 7 bases; unmatched junction bases: 13. Germline CDR1 reads DFQATT; CDR2 reads SNEGSKA (reference sequence). There are 16 residues in the CDR3.

As for this clonotype: Possible read error: a much larger clone is one base away. The chain employs TRBV7-3 and TRBJ2-5; either TRBD1 or TRBD2 may supply D (5 bases each). The DNA end favors TRBJ2-1, so the J call may be wrong. This CDR3 spans 15 amino acids. Germline V gene lookup returns CDR1 SGHTA and CDR2 FQGTGA. CDR3 residues: CASSLSLGDRETQFF. Written as DNA, the CDR3 is TGTGCCAGCAGCCTCTCGTTGGGGGATAGAGAGACCCAGTTCTTC.

This clonotype was seen only once. The V gene is TRBV2, the J gene TRBJ2-1; 7 bases are a match to TRBD1. V was pared by 4 bases and J by 0 bases, with 3 bases of the junction left unmatched. There are 15 residues in the CDR3. CDR1 is SNHLY, CDR2 FYNNEI, per germline. The CDR3 sequence: CASSAGTVSYNEQFF. CDR3 nucleotide sequence: TGTGCCAGCAGTGCGGGGACAGTCTCCTACAATGAGCAGTTCTTC.

The rearrangement uses TRBV15 and TRBJ2-5; 8 bases are a match to TRBD2. The V segment lost 5 bases and the J segment 2 bases; nucleotides outside the gene matches: 10. CDR1 and CDR2 (germline): LNHNV, YYDKDF (reference sequence). This CDR3 contains 16 residues. CDR3 in DNA: TGTGCCACCAGCGACCCACTAGCGGCAATTCAAGAGACCCAGTACTTC. Translation: CATSDPLAAIQETQYF. Variable domain in full (rest from reference TRBV15 and TRBJ2-5): DAMVIQNPRYQVTQFGKPVTLSCSQTLNHNVMYWYQQKSSQAPKLLFHYYDKDFNNEADTPDNFQSRRPNTSFCFLDIRSPGLGDTAMYLCATSDPLAAIQETQYFGPGTRLLVL.

The chain employs TRBV5-1 and TRBJ2-3; 8 bases align to TRBD2. The CDR3 contains 14 residues. Germline V gene sequence: CDR1 SGHRS, CDR2 YFSETQ. V shed 4 bases, J shed 4 bases, and the junction held 5 bases outside the gene matches. In DNA, the CDR3 is TGCGCCAGCAGCAAAGGGACTAGTGCAGATACGCAGTATTTT. Translated, it gives CASSKGTSADTQYF.

About this clonotype: A read error may explain this, as a much larger clone is one base away. The genes are TRBV7-9 and TRBJ1-2; D unclear. V dropped 5 bases and J dropped 6 bases, with 13 bases sitting between them. Per germline, CDR1 SEHNR and CDR2 FQNEAQ (reference sequence). The CDR3 has 13 residues. CDR3 coding DNA: TGTGCCAGCAGCCCGGACGGGGAGCATGGCTACACCTTC. Its translation: CASSPDGEHGYTF.